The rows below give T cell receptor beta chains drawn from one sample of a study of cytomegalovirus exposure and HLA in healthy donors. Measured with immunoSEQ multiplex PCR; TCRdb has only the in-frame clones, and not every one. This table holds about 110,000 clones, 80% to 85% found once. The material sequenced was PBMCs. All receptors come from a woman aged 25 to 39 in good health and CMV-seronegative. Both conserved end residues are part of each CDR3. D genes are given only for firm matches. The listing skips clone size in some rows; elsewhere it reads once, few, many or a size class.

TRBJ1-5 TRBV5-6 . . CASSLQGPWSQPQHF TGTGCCAGCAGCTTACAGGGCCCCTGGTCTCAGCCCCAACATTTT
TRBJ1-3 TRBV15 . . CATSRGAGNTIYF TGTGCCACCAGCAGGGGGGCGGGAAACACCATATATTTT
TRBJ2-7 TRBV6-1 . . CASSDSRESYEQYF TGTGCCAGCAGTGACTCACGGGAGAGCTACGAGCAGTACTTC
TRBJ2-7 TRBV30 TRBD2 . CAWSRGLAGVGEQYF TGTGCCTGGAGTAGGGGACTAGCGGGAGTGGGGGAGCAGTACTTC
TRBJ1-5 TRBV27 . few CASSLQGGNQPQHF TGTGCCAGCAGTCTACAGGGTGGCAATCAGCCCCAGCATTTT
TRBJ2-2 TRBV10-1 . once CASSGRLGGGRTGELFF TGCGCCAGCAGTGGAAGGCTCGGAGGGGGCCGCACCGGGGAGCTGTTTTTT
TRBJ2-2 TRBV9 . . CASSVAGVANTGELFF TGTGCCAGCAGCGTAGCGGGGGTTGCGAACACCGGGGAGCTGTTTTTT
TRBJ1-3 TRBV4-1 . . CASSQGWLSSGNTIYF TGCGCCAGCAGCCAAGGGTGGCTGTCCTCTGGAAACACCATATATTTT
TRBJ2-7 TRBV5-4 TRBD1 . CASSLQGEGEQYF TGTGCCAGCAGCTTGCAGGGGGAAGGCGAGCAGTACTTC
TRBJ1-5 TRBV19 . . CASSYGQPNQPQHF TGTGCCAGTAGTTATGGACAACCCAATCAGCCCCAGCATTTT
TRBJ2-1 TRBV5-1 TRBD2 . CASSATSGARWNEQFF TGCGCCAGCAGCGCCACTAGCGGGGCCCGCTGGAATGAGCAGTTCTTC
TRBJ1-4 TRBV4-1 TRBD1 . CASALDRDPTNEKLFF TGCGCCAGCGCCCTCGACAGGGACCCAACTAATGAAAAACTGTTTTTT
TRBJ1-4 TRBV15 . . CATSTEGGAYEKLFF TGTGCCACCAGCACGGAGGGGGGGGCATATGAAAAACTGTTTTTT
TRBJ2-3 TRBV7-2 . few CASSLVRITDTQYF TGTGCCAGCAGCTTGGTCAGGATCACAGATACGCAGTATTTT
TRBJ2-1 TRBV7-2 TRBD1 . CASRRDSGSYNEQFF TGTGCCAGCAGACGGGACAGCGGCTCCTACAATGAGCAGTTCTTC
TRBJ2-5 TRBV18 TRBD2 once CASSPSTSGLGETQYF TGTGCCAGCTCACCCTCTACTAGCGGGCTCGGGGAGACCCAGTACTTC
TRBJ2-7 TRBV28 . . CASSPLQGSYEQYF TGTGCCAGCAGCCCCCTGCAGGGCTCCTACGAGCAGTACTTC
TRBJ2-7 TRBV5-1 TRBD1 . CASSFRSPIRDRTYEQYF TGCGCCAGCAGCTTTCGTTCTCCGATCCGGGACAGGACCTACGAGCAGTACTTC
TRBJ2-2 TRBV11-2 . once CASSRTTGLTGELFF TGTGCCAGCAGCCGGACTACCGGTTTGACCGGGGAGCTGTTTTTT
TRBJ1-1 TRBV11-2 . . CASSLQGMNTEAFF TGTGCCAGCAGTTTACAGGGAATGAACACTGAAGCTTTCTTT
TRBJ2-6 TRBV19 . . CASSIGVSGANVLTF TGTGCCAGTAGTATTGGAGTGTCCGGGGCCAACGTCCTGACTTTC